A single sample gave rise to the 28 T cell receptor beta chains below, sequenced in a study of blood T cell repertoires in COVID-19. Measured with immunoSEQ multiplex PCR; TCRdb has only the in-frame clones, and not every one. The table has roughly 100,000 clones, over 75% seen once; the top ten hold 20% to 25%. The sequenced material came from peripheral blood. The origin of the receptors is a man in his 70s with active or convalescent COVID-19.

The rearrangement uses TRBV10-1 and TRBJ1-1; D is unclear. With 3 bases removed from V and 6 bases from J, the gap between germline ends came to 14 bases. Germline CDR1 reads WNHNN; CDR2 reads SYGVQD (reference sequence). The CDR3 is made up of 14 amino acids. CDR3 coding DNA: TGCGCCAGCAGTGACAACCCAGAGCGGGCTGAAGCTTTCTTT. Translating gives CASSDNPERAEAFF.

Written as DNA, the CDR3 is TGTGCCAGCAGCTTGACGGGAGCCGAGACCCAGTACTTC. It yields the protein CASSLTGAETQYF. The V call is TRBV5-6, the J call TRBJ2-5; tentative D call: TRBD2 (6 bases). The CDR3 is 13 amino acids. Trimming took 1 base from V and 5 from J, leaving 9 bases between them. Germline V gene sequence: CDR1 SGHDT, CDR2 YYEEEE.

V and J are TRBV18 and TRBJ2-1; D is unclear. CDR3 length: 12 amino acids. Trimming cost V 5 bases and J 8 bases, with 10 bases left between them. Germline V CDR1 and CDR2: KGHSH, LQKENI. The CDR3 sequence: CASSTDTYEQFF. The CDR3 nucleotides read TGTGCCAGCTCAACCGACACATATGAGCAGTTCTTC.

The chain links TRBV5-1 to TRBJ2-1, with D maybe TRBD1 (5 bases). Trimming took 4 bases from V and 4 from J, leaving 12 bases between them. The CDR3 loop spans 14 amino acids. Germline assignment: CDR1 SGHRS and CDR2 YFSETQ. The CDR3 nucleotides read TGCGCCAGCAGCCTCGCAGGGTTGTACAATGAGCAGTTCTTC. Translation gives CASSLAGLYNEQFF.

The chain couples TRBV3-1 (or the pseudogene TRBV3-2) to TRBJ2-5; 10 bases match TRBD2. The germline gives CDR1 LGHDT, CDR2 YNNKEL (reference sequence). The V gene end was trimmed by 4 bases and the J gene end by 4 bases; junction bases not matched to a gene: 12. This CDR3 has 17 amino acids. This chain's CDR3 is CASSPTTTSGIGETQYF. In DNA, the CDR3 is TGTGCCAGCAGCCCTACAACAACTAGCGGGATTGGAGAGACCCAGTACTTC.

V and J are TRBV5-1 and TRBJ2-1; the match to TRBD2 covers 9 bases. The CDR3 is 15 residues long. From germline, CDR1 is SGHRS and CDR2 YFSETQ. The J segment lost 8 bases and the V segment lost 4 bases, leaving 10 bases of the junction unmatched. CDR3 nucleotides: TGCGCCAGCAGCGACACGGGACTAGCCGCCTATGAGCAGTTCTTC. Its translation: CASSDTGLAAYEQFF.

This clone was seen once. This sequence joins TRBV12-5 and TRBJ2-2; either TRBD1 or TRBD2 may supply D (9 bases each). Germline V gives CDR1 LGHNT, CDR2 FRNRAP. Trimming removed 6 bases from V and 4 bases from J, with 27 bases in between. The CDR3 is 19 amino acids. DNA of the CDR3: TGTGCTAGTGGCCCCCGAACAGGGGGCATTAGCGGGAGCACCGGGGAGCTGTTTTTT. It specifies CASGPRTGGISGSTGELFF.

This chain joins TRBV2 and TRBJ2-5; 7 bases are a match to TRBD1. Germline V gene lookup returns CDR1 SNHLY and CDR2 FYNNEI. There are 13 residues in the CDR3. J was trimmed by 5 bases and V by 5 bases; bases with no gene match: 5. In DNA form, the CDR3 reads TGTGCCAGCAGTATGACAGGGAAGGAGACCCAGTACTTC. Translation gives CASSMTGKETQYF.

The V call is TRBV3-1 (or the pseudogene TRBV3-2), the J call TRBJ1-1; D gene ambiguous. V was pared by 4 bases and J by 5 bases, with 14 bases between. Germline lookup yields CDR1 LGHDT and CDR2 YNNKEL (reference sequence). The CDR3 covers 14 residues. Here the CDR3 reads CASSRREGRTEAFF. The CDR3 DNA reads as TGTGCCAGCAGCCGGAGGGAAGGGAGGACTGAAGCTTTCTTT.

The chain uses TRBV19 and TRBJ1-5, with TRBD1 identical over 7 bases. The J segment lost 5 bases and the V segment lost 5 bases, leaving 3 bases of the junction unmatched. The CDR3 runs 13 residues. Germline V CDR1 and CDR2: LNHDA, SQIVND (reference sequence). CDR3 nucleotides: TGTGCCAGTAGTCCCCAGGGGGATCAGCCCCAGCATTTT. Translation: CASSPQGDQPQHF. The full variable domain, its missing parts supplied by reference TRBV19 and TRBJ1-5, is DGGITQSPKYLFRKEGQNVTLSCEQNLNHDAMYWYRQDPGQGLRLIYYSQIVNDFQKGDIAEGYSVSREKKESFPLTVTSAQKNPTAFYLCASSPQGDQPQHFGDGTRLSIL.

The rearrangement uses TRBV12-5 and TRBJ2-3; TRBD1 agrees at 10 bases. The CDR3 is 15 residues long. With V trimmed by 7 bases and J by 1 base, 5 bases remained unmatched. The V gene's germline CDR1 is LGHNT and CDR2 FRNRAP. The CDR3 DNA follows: TGTGCTAGTGTCCGGGGGACAGGGGGCACAGATACGCAGTATTTT. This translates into CASVRGTGGTDTQYF. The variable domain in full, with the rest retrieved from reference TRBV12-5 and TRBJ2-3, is DARVTQTPRHKVTEMGQEVTMRCQPILGHNTVFWYRQTMMQGLELLAYFRNRAPLDDSGMPKDRFSAEMPDATLATLKIQPSEPRDSAVYFCASVRGTGGTDTQYFGPGTRLTVL.

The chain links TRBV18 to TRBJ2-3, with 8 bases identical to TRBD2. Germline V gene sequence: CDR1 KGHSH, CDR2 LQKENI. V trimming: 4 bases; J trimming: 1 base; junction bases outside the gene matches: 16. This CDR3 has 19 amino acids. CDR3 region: CASSRSGAASGFRTDTQYF. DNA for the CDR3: TGTGCCAGCTCACGATCAGGGGCGGCTAGCGGGTTTCGCACAGATACGCAGTATTTT.

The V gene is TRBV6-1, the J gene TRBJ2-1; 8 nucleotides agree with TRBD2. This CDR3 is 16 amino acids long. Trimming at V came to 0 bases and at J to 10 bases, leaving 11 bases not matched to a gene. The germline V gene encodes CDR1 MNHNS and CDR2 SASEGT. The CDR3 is CASSEARGGGRREQFF. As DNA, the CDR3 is TGTGCCAGCAGTGAAGCGCGCGGTGGCGGGAGGCGAGAGCAGTTCTTC.

The CDR3 nucleotides are TGTGCCAGCAGCTTAGGGACTTTGTTCTCCGGGGAGCTGTTTTTT. This gives the protein CASSLGTLFSGELFF. This chain connects TRBV7-6 to TRBJ2-2; D may be TRBD2 (5 bases). Germline V CDR1 and CDR2: SGHVS, FNYEAQ. The CDR3 runs 15 residues. V lost 1 base, J lost 6 bases, and 12 bases lay in between. Full variable domain (rest looked up from reference TRBV7-6 and TRBJ2-2): GAGVSQSPRYKVTKRGQDVALRCDPISGHVSLYWYRQALGQGPEFLTYFNYEAQQDKSGLPNDRFSAERPEGSISTLTIQRTEQRDSAMYRCASSLGTLFSGELFFGEGSRLTVL.

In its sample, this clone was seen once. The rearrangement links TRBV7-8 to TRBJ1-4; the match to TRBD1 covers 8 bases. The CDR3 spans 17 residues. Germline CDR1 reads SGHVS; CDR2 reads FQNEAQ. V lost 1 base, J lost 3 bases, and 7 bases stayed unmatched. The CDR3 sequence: CASSLERQGSANEKLFF. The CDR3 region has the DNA TGTGCCAGCAGCTTAGAACGACAGGGGTCGGCTAATGAAAAACTGTTTTTT.

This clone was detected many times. The DNA of the CDR3 is TGTGCCAGCAGGGACCCGGACAGCTCCTACGAGCAGTACTTC. It yields the protein CASRDPDSSYEQYF. The chain couples TRBV5-4 to TRBJ2-7, with D possibly matching TRBD1 (6 bases). Germline V gene lookup returns CDR1 SGHNT and CDR2 YYREEE (reference sequence). Trimming shortened V by 5 bases and J by 0 bases, and 12 bases separated the two germline ends. This CDR3 region has 14 residues.

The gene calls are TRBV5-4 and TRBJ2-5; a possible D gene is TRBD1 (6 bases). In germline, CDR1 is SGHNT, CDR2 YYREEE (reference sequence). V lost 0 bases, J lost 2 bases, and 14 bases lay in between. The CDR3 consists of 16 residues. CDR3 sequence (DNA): TGTGCCAGCAGCTTGGGGGGGCCGACAAAGCAAGAGACCCAGTACTTC. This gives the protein CASSLGGPTKQETQYF.

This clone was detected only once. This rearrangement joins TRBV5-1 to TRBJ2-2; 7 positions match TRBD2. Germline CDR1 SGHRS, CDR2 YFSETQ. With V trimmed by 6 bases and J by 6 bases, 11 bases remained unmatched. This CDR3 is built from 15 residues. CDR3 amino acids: CASTPWGGTAGELFF. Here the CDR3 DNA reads TGCGCCAGCACCCCCTGGGGGGGGACTGCCGGGGAGCTGTTTTTT.

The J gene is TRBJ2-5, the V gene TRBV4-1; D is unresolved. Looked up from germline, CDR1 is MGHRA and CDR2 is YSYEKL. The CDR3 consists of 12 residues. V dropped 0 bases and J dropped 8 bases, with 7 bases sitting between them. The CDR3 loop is CASSQESGTQYF. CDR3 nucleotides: TGCGCCAGCAGCCAAGAGTCGGGTACCCAGTACTTC.

The CDR3 bases are TGTGCCAGCAGTTATCGGCTAGCGGGAGGAGGGGAGACCCAGTACTTC. This gives the protein CASSYRLAGGGETQYF. The genes are TRBV6-2 or TRBV6-3 and TRBJ2-5; 11 positions match TRBD2. Germline-derived CDR1 and CDR2 are MNHEY and SVGEGT. V lost 3 bases, J lost 5 bases, and 8 bases stayed unmatched. The CDR3 extends over 16 amino acids.

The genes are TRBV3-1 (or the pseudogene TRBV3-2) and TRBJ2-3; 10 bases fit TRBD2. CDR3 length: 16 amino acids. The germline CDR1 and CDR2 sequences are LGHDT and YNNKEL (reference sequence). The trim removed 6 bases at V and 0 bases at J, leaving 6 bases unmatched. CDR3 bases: TGTGCCAGCAGGCGACTAGCGGGCGGGAGCACAGATACGCAGTATTTT. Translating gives CASRRLAGGSTDTQYF.

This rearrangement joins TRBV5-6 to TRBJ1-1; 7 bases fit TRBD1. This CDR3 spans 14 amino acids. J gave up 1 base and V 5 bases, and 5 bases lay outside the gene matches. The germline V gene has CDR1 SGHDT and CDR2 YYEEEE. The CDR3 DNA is TGTGCCAGCAGACCCCGGACAGGGAACACTGAAGCTTTCTTT. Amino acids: CASRPRTGNTEAFF. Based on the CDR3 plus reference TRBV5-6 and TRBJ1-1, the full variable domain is DAGVTQSPTHLIKTRGQQVTLRCSPKSGHDTVSWYQQALGQGPQFIFQYYEEEERQRGNFPDRFSGHQFPNYSSELNVNALLLGDSALYLCASRPRTGNTEAFFGQGTRLTVV.

CDR3 amino acids: CASSSPGREANEKLFF. DNA of the CDR3: TGTGCCAGCAGTTCCCCCGGGCGGGAGGCTAATGAAAAACTGTTTTTT. This chain uses TRBV28 with TRBJ1-4; D remains ambiguous. V lost 4 bases and J lost 3, with 15 bases in between. CDR1 is MDHEN and CDR2 is SYDVKM in the germline V gene. The CDR3 runs 16 residues. The variable domain in full, completed from reference TRBV28 and TRBJ1-4, reads DVKVTQSSRYLVKRTGEKVFLECVQDMDHENMFWYRQDPGLGLRLIYFSYDVKMKEKGDIPEGYSVSREKKERFSLILESASTNQTSMYLCASSSPGREANEKLFFGSGTQLSVL.

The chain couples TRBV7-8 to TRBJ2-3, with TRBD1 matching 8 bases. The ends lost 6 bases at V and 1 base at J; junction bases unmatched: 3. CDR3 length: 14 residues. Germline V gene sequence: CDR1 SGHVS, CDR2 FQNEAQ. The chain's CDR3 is CASSGTGGTDTQYF. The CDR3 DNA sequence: TGTGCCAGCAGTGGGACAGGAGGCACAGATACGCAGTATTTT.

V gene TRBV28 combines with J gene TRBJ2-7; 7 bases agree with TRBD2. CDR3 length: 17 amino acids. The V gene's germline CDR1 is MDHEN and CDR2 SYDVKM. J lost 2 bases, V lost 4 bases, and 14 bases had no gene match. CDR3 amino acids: CASSYARGGSRTYEQYF. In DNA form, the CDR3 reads TGTGCCAGCAGTTATGCCCGCGGGGGAAGTAGGACCTACGAGCAGTACTTC.

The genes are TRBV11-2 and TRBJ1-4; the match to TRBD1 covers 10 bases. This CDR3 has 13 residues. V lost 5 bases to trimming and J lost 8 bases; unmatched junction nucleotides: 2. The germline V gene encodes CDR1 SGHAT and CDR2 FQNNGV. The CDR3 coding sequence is TGTGCCAGCAGCGAGACAGGGGGCGAAAAACTGTTTTTT. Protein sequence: CASSETGGEKLFF.

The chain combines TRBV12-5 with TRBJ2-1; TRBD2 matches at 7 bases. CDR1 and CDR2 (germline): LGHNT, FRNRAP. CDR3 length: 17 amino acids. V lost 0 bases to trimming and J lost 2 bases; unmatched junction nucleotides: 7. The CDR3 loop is CASGLVLERGPYNEQFF. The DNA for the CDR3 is TGTGCTAGTGGTTTGGTACTAGAGCGGGGCCCCTACAATGAGCAGTTCTTC.

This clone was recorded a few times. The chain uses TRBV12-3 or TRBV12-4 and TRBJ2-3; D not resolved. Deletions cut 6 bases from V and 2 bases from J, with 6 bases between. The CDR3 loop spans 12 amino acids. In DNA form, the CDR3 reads TGTGCCAGCAGGCGCGACACAGATACGCAGTATTTT. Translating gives CASRRDTDTQYF.